This is a list of T cell receptor beta chains from one sample in a study of T cell responses to AZD1222 COVID-19 vaccine. Method: immunoSEQ multiplex PCR; TCRdb's copy keeps in-frame clones and lacks some. The table has 120,000 to 150,000 clones, 89% seen once. This material consisted of peripheral blood, taken on day 0 of AZD1222 vaccination. Receptor source: an adult in good health. Both conserved end residues are part of each CDR3. Fields, in order: J gene, V gene, D gene, CDR3 DNA, CDR3 protein. D genes are given only for firm matches.

j_call: TRBJ1-2
v_call: TRBV27
d_call: NA
cdr3_nt: TGTGCCAGCAGTTTAAGCAGGGGCTATGGCTACACCTTC
cdr3_aa: CASSLSRGYGYTF

j_call: TRBJ1-2
v_call: TRBV9
d_call: NA
cdr3_nt: TGTGCCAGCACCTCCGGCAGGGTCGACTATGGCTACACCTTC
cdr3_aa: CASTSGRVDYGYTF

j_call: TRBJ2-1
v_call: TRBV30
d_call: NA
cdr3_nt: TGTGCCTGGAGTCGGGACGAGATAAAGCAGTTCTTC
cdr3_aa: CAWSRDEIKQFF

j_call: TRBJ1-3
v_call: TRBV9
d_call: NA
cdr3_nt: TGTGCCAGCAGCGAGACTGATGGACAAACCTCTGGAAACACCATATATTTT
cdr3_aa: CASSETDGQTSGNTIYF

j_call: TRBJ2-6
v_call: TRBV19
d_call: TRBD2
cdr3_nt: TGTGCCAGTAGTATTCGGCTAGCGGGGGGGCCAGGAGCTGGGGCCAACGTCCTGACTTTC
cdr3_aa: CASSIRLAGGPGAGANVLTF

j_call: TRBJ2-1
v_call: TRBV9
d_call: NA
cdr3_nt: TGTGCCAGCAGCGCCCGCGACAGTTCCTACAATGAGCAGTTCTTC
cdr3_aa: CASSARDSSYNEQFF

j_call: TRBJ1-1
v_call: TRBV11-2
d_call: TRBD1
cdr3_nt: TGTGCCAGCATCCGGGGGTTGGGACAGGGGCCACGAGAAGCTTTCTTT
cdr3_aa: CASIRGLGQGPREAFF

j_call: TRBJ1-4
v_call: TRBV28
d_call: NA
cdr3_nt: TGTGCCAGCACCCCGGCCATCAGGGGATTTCTCACTAATGAAAAACTGTTTTTT
cdr3_aa: CASTPAIRGFLTNEKLFF

j_call: TRBJ1-4
v_call: TRBV5-1
d_call: TRBD1
cdr3_nt: TGCGCCAGCAGCTCAGGGACAGGGGATGAAAAACTGTTTTTT
cdr3_aa: CASSSGTGDEKLFF

j_call: TRBJ2-6
v_call: TRBV29-1
d_call: NA
cdr3_nt: TGCAGCGCCGCGGACAGCAAAGTCTCTGGGGCCAACGTCCTGACTTTC
cdr3_aa: CSAADSKVSGANVLTF

j_call: TRBJ2-3
v_call: TRBV7-3
d_call: NA
cdr3_nt: TGTGCCAGCAGCTTCGGGGCTGCCGAGACGCAGTATTTT
cdr3_aa: CASSFGAAETQYF

j_call: TRBJ2-7
v_call: TRBV28
d_call: NA
cdr3_nt: TGTGCCAGCAGTACTACAAGGACTTCTTACTTC
cdr3_aa: CASSTTRTSYF

j_call: TRBJ1-2
v_call: TRBV4-1
d_call: NA
cdr3_nt: TGCGCCAGCAGCCAAGTCGCCTTACTTGGGGCCTATGGCTACACCTTC
cdr3_aa: CASSQVALLGAYGYTF

j_call: TRBJ1-6
v_call: TRBV5-4
d_call: NA
cdr3_nt: TGTGCCAGCAGCTTTCACGCCGATTCACCCCTCCACTTT
cdr3_aa: CASSFHADSPLHF

j_call: TRBJ2-2
v_call: TRBV13
d_call: NA
cdr3_nt: TGTGCCAGCAGCTTAGGATCGGGGGACACCGGGGAGCTGTTTTTT
cdr3_aa: CASSLGSGDTGELFF

j_call: TRBJ1-2
v_call: TRBV28
d_call: NA
cdr3_nt: TGTGCCAGCAGCCGGGGGAGGGATGGCTACACCTTC
cdr3_aa: CASSRGRDGYTF